This T cell receptor beta chain was captured in a study of blood T cell repertoires in COVID-19. Study-level background: The United States, Italy and Spain were the sources of the acute and convalescent COVID-19 samples. The cDNA or gDNA used as material had been derived from T cells, B-cell-depleted T cells, or PBMCs.

The CDR3 consists of 13 residues. In germline, CDR1 is MNHNS, CDR2 SASEGT. V was clipped by 2 bases and J by 8 bases; unmatched bases: 5. This table comes from immunoSEQ multiplex PCR, and its TCRdb copy is limited to in-frame clones, with some not included. The sample has about 88,000 clones; more than 75% are singletons. Sequencing used peripheral blood. The sequence was obtained from a human donor in a cohort sampled during active COVID-19. The chain combines TRBV6-1 with TRBJ1-2, with 7 bases matching TRBD1. DNA of the CDR3: TGTGCCAGCAGTGAAAGACAGGGACGAGGCTACACCTTC. Residues: CASSERQGRGYTF.